What follows is one TCR beta chain and its context. What it binds is unknown. V lost 5 bases and J lost 1; bases outside the gene matches: 4. The CDR3 has 14 residues. Germline assignment: CDR1 SGHTS and CDR2 YDEGEE. 60 Vbeta and 13 Jbeta primers were used in PCR. Authors' methods: Unique TCR beta chains totaled some 81 million in a later count, with around 10 million of them shared. Only in-frame clones appear in the TCRdb table, and some are missing; sequencing was by immunoSEQ multiplex PCR. V and J calls and clone size are those listed in that table; D and trimming were worked out from the DNA. The sample shows nearly 110,000 clones, about three quarters of them seen only once. The source of the sample is a study of cytomegalovirus exposure and HLA in healthy donors. Whole-study results and caveats: The availability of immune exposure information extended only to CMV serostatus.

The clonotype was recovered from a boy under 18 in good health and CMV-seronegative. The sample comprised PBMCs. This chain joins TRBV5-8 and TRBJ2-7, with 9 bases fitting TRBD1. Here the CDR3 DNA reads TGTGCCAGCAGTGGACAGGGGCTTTCCTACGAGCAGTACTTC. It yields the protein CASSGQGLSYEQYF.